This T cell receptor (beta chain) originates from a study of T cell changes during pregnancy in multiple sclerosis. V was pared by 4 bases and J by 2 bases, with 11 bases of the junction left unmatched. CDR3 length equals 16 residues. Germline-derived CDR1 and CDR2 are MDHEN and SYDVKM. Sequenced by immunoSEQ multiplex PCR; TCRdb stores in-frame clones only, minus some. The table includes approximately 41,000 clones, 89% detected once. The receptor was derived from a female donor with multiple sclerosis, enrolled in a pregnancy study. The chain links TRBV28 to TRBJ2-7, with 7 nucleotides matching TRBD1. The sample in question was CD4+ T cells from peripheral blood mononuclear cells, obtained in the first trimester of pregnancy. The DNA for the CDR3 is TGTGCCAGCAGTTACGGACAGGCCACTCAGCCCTACGAGCAGTACTTC. Protein: CASSYGQATQPYEQYF.